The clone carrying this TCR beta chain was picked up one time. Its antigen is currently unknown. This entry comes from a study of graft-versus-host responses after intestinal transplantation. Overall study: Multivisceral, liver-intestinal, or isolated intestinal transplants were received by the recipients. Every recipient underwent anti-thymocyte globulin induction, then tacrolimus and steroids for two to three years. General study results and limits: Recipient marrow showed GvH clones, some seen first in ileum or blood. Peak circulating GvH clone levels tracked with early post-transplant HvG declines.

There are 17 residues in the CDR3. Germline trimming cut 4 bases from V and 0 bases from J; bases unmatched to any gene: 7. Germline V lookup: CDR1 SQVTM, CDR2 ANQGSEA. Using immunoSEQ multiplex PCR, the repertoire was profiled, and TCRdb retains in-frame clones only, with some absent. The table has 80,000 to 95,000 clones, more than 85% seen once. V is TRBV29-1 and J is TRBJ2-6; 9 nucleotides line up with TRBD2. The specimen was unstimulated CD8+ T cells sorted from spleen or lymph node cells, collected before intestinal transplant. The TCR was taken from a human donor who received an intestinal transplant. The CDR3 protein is CSVVLAGVHSGANVLTF. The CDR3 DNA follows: TGCAGCGTTGTTTTAGCGGGGGTCCACTCTGGGGCCAACGTCCTGACTTTC. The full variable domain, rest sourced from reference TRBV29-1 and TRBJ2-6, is SAVISQKPSRDICQRGTSLTIQCQVDSQVTMMFWYRQQPGQSLTLIATANQGSEATYESGFVIDKFPISRPNLTFSTLTVSNMSPEDSSIYLCSVVLAGVHSGANVLTFGAGSRLTVL.